Each of the 11 T cell receptor beta chains below was sequenced from the same sample in a study of T cells in localized non-small cell lung cancer (TCRdb year 2020). The library was prepared using the immunoSEQ multiplex PCR assay. TCRdb took this table from immuneACCESS and kept in-frame rearrangements with V and J called. Such tables lack part of the clones; where checked against another copy, unresolved V genes explain under half of the gap, and the rest is unexplained. Within this sample are about 59,000 clones, with about nine tenths of them counted one time only. The ten largest clonotypes hold just under 2% of the sample. The source was peripheral blood, collected before any cancer treatment. The source is a woman aged 40-69 years with stage I lung adenocarcinoma.

V usage is TRBV5-1 and J usage is TRBJ2-1, with D possibly TRBD2 on 6 matching bases. The germline V and J ends were trimmed by 2 bases and 7 bases, with 16 bases remaining between them. Germline assignment: CDR1 SGHRS and CDR2 YFSETQ. The CDR3 contains 15 residues. CDR3 bases: TGCGCCAGCAGCTTCGGGGGAGAAGTGAGGAATGAGCAGTTCTTC. This sequence encodes CASSFGGEVRNEQFF.

V usage is TRBV6-1 and J usage is TRBJ2-7; D possibly corresponds to TRBD1 (5 bases). This CDR3 has 14 amino acids. Trimming shortened V by 1 base and J by 6 bases, and 13 bases separated the two germline ends. Germline V gene lookup returns CDR1 MNHNS and CDR2 SASEGT. The CDR3 region is CASSEGSGKGEQYF. CDR3 nucleotides: TGTGCCAGCAGTGAAGGTTCAGGGAAGGGCGAGCAGTACTTC.

V and J are TRBV6-6 and TRBJ1-1, with TRBD1 matching over 8 bases. CDR1 is MNHNY and CDR2 is SVGAGI in the germline V gene (reference sequence). The junction had 0 bases not matched to a gene; V was cut back by 5 bases and J by 1 base. The CDR3 covers 13 residues. CDR3: CASSGQGNTEAFF. CDR3 DNA: TGTGCCAGCAGTGGACAGGGGAACACTGAAGCTTTCTTT.

This sequence joins TRBV28 and TRBJ1-5; 8 bases align to TRBD1. CDR3 size: 15 residues. V dropped 6 bases and J dropped 3; count of bases not matched to a gene: 7. CDR1 is MDHEN, CDR2 SYDVKM, per germline. Here the CDR3 reads CASRADRVVNQPQHF. As DNA, the CDR3 is TGTGCCAGCAGGGCGGACAGGGTAGTCAATCAGCCCCAGCATTTT.

This clone was seen a single time. The DNA for the CDR3 is TGTGCCAGCTCACCGATCGCGAGCCAGCCCCAGCATTTT. It codes for CASSPIASQPQHF. The chain has TRBV18 and TRBJ1-5; D unresolved. CDR1 and CDR2 from the germline V gene are KGHSH and LQKENI. Between the trimmed V and J ends, which lost 3 bases and 7 bases, there was a span of 10 bases. The CDR3 contains 13 residues. The full variable domain, rest sourced from reference TRBV18 and TRBJ1-5, is NAGVMQNPRHLVRRRGQEARLRCSPMKGHSHVYWYRQLPEEGLKFMVYLQKENIIDESGMPKERFSAEFPKEGPSILRIQQVVRGDSAAYFCASSPIASQPQHFGDGTRLSIL.

This clone was counted once. Other nucleotide sequences in the sample specify the same CDR3. The chain is built from TRBV4-3 and TRBJ2-7, with 10 bases fitting TRBD2. There are 15 residues in the CDR3. Germline-derived CDR1 and CDR2 are LGHNA and YSLEER. V lost 0 bases to trimming and J lost 3 bases; unmatched junction nucleotides: 2. CDR3 loop: CASSQETSGVYEQYF. DNA of the CDR3: TGCGCCAGCAGCCAAGAAACTAGCGGGGTCTACGAGCAGTACTTC.

The CDR3 nucleotides are TGTGCCATCAGGCCGACTAGCGGGACTTACAATGAGCAGTTCTTC. Protein sequence: CAIRPTSGTYNEQFF. V and J are TRBV10-3 and TRBJ2-1; 11 positions match TRBD2. The CDR3 has 15 residues. The germline V gene encodes CDR1 ENHRY and CDR2 SYGVKD. The trim removed 6 bases at V and 4 bases at J, leaving 5 bases unmatched.

The chain links TRBV5-6 to TRBJ1-2; D not resolved. V lost 4 bases and J 3 bases, leaving 7 bases between the germline ends. Germline CDR1 SGHDT, CDR2 YYEEEE. CDR3 size: 12 residues. This chain's CDR3 is CASSPGDYGYTF. In DNA form, the CDR3 reads TGTGCCAGCAGCCCCGGGGACTATGGCTACACCTTC. Drawing the rest from reference TRBV5-6 and TRBJ1-2, the complete variable domain is DAGVTQSPTHLIKTRGQQVTLRCSPKSGHDTVSWYQQALGQGPQFIFQYYEEEERQRGNFPDRFSGHQFPNYSSELNVNALLLGDSALYLCASSPGDYGYTFGSGTRLTVV.

The CDR3 nucleotides are TGTGCCAGCAGTTACCAGGGGGCTGGGGAGGTACTGTTTTTT. It codes for CASSYQGAGEVLFF. The chain employs TRBV6-5 and TRBJ1-4; TRBD1 agrees at 8 bases. The germline V gene encodes CDR1 MNHEY and CDR2 SVGAGI. The ends lost 2 bases at V and 13 bases at J; junction bases unmatched: 9. The CDR3 covers 14 residues.

The CDR3 is CASSSQGGGGVDEQFF. The CDR3 DNA reads as TGTGCCAGCAGCTCCCAAGGGGGGGGCGGGGTAGATGAGCAGTTCTTC. J is TRBJ2-1 and V is TRBV7-2; possibly TRBD2 for D (7 bases). The CDR3 length is 16 residues. The germline CDR1 and CDR2 sequences are SGHTA and FQGNSA. V was clipped by 4 bases and J by 8 bases, with 21 bases between them. Looking up the rest from reference TRBV7-2 and TRBJ2-1 gives the full variable domain: GAGVSQSPSNKVTEKGKDVELRCDPISGHTALYWYRQSLGQGLEFLIYFQGNSAPDKSGLPSDRFSAERTGGSVSTLTIQRTQQEDSAVYLCASSSQGGGGVDEQFFGPGTRLTVL.

The J gene is TRBJ2-7, the V gene TRBV5-4; 8 nucleotides agree with TRBD1. Trimming at V came to 7 bases and at J to 0 bases, leaving 6 bases not matched to a gene. The CDR3 covers 14 residues. Germline values: CDR1 SGHNT, CDR2 YYREEE (reference sequence). In nucleotides, the CDR3 is TGTGCCAGCCAGGGACAGGCCAGCTCCTACGAGCAGTACTTC. Translating gives CASQGQASSYEQYF.